Following are 29 T cell receptor beta chains from one sample sequenced in a study of CDR3 diversity in severe acne (dated by TCRdb to about 2019). Library method: PCR. TCRdb records Illumina HiSeq 2000 as the sequencer. TCRdb reprocessed the public reads (quality trimming at Q25 with fastp, clone calling with MiXCR) and kept in-frame beta chains. A single entry per CDR3 protein holds the most common genes and DNA from its merged rows. This sample lists approximately 79,000 distinct CDR3 sequences; roughly 52% were detected once. The leading ten clones occupy around a tenth of the sample. Sequencing was carried out using blood. These receptors came from a male donor in good health, serving as a control.

The rearrangement uses TRBV20-1 and TRBJ2-5; 11 bases align to TRBD2. Germline V gives CDR1 DFQATT, CDR2 SNEGSKA (reference sequence). V shed 5 bases and J 5 bases; nucleotides not matched to a gene: 7. CDR3 length: 14 amino acids. DNA of the CDR3: TGCAGTGCTCTACTAGCGGGAGTACTGGAGACCCAGTACTTC. Its protein is CSALLAGVLETQYF.

This clonotype was detected many times. This chain links TRBV11-2 with TRBJ2-1; TRBD2 matches at 8 bases. CDR1 SGHAT and CDR2 FQNNGV come from the germline V gene. The CDR3 extends over 15 amino acids. Losses at the gene ends were 7 bases for V and 4 bases for J; bases not matched to a gene: 9. The CDR3 here is CASIPGGGGYNEQFF. DNA for the CDR3: TGTGCCAGCATCCCGGGGGGGGGCGGGTACAATGAGCAGTTCTTC.

V usage is TRBV9 and J usage is TRBJ1-4; weak D call: TRBD1 (6 bases). The CDR3 spans 12 residues. Trimming cost V 4 bases and J 10 bases, with 11 bases left between them. In germline, CDR1 is SGDLS, CDR2 YYNGEE. The CDR3 DNA sequence: TGTGCCAGCAGCCGCGAGGGGGGAAAACTGTTTTTT. Amino acid sequence: CASSREGGKLFF.

This clonotype was observed a single time. Since a much larger clone is just one base distant, this may be a read error. This likely comes from a read error, as the CDR3 has no conserved phenylalanine or tryptophan at its end. This chain connects TRBV7-2 to TRBJ1-6, with 9 bases matching TRBD1. The CDR3 length is 16 residues. Per the germline V gene, CDR1 is SGHTA and CDR2 is FQGNSA. V gave up 5 bases and J gave up 8 bases; unmatched junction bases: 10. The CDR3 DNA is TGTGCCAGCAGCCCCGGGACAGGGCGGGTAGATTCACCCCTCCACTCT. Amino acids: CASSPGTGRVDSPLHS.

The chain combines TRBV19 with TRBJ2-1; 9 nucleotides match TRBD1. Germline CDR1 LNHDA, CDR2 SQIVND (reference sequence). V was pared by 6 bases and J by 5 bases, with 8 bases of the junction left unmatched. CDR3 length equals 15 residues. Written as DNA, the CDR3 is TGTGCCAGTAGGCCCCGGGACAGGGTCGACAATGAGCAGTTCTTC. This codes for CASRPRDRVDNEQFF.

This clonotype turned up a few times. V is TRBV10-3 and J is TRBJ1-6, with no clear D. V shed 4 bases and J shed 9 bases, with 13 bases lying between them. Germline lookup yields CDR1 ENHRY and CDR2 SYGVKD. The CDR3 loop spans 14 amino acids. The chain's CDR3 is CAISGEGPLSPLHF. In DNA form, the CDR3 reads TGTGCCATCAGTGGGGAAGGTCCCCTTTCACCCCTCCACTTT.

This clonotype appeared many times. V and J are TRBV20-1 and TRBJ1-5, with TRBD1 matching 10 bases. This CDR3 is built from 15 residues. The trim removed 1 base at V and 9 bases at J, leaving 9 bases unmatched. Germline CDR1 is DFQATT and CDR2 is SNEGSKA (reference sequence). CDR3 in DNA: TGCAGTGCTAGAGCGACAGGGGGCTGGGGGGTGCCCCAGCATTTT. Amino acid sequence: CSARATGGWGVPQHF.

This clonotype was picked up many times. This chain's CDR3 is CSAAGTSTYEQYF. CDR3 in DNA: TGCAGTGCAGCCGGGACTAGCACATACGAGCAGTACTTC. The chain joins TRBV20-1 to TRBJ2-7, with 9 bases fitting TRBD2. V lost 6 bases and J lost 4; bases outside the gene matches: 7. Germline lookup yields CDR1 DFQATT and CDR2 SNEGSKA (reference sequence). This CDR3 has 13 residues.

The CDR3 DNA reads TGTGCCAGCAGTGACCAGGGAGCTGGAATTGGGGGTGAGCAGTTCTTC. Protein product: CASSDQGAGIGGEQFF. The chain has TRBV6-5 and TRBJ2-1; D may correspond to TRBD1 or TRBD2 (5 bases each). Trimming stripped 5 bases from V and 9 bases from J, with 23 bases between. The germline CDR1 and CDR2 sequences are MNHEY and SVGAGI. The CDR3 sequence is 16 residues long.

The chain employs TRBV6-1 and TRBJ2-7; TRBD1 agrees at 8 bases. This CDR3 is built from 14 residues. The V gene's germline CDR1 is MNHNS and CDR2 SASEGT. V trimming: 6 bases; J trimming: 4 bases; junction bases outside the gene matches: 8. For the CDR3, the DNA is TGTGCCAGCAGGGAGACAGGGGCAAGGTACGAGCAGTACTTC. Its translation is CASRETGARYEQYF.

This clonotype was detected only once. One end of the junction varies from germline; a read error may be responsible. The rearrangement uses TRBV2 and TRBJ2-7; D tentatively reads TRBD1 or TRBD2 (6 bases each). CDR1 and CDR2 from the germline V gene are SNHLY and FYNNEI. This CDR3 is 16 amino acids long. The CDR3 loop reads CAGSENGGPFPYGQYF. In DNA form, the CDR3 reads TGTGCCGGCAGTGAAAATGGGGGGCCCTTTCCCTACGGGCAGTACTTC.

This clonotype appeared many times. Here the CDR3 reads CASSGLAGGLWSTDTQYF. The DNA for the CDR3 is TGTGCCAGTAGTGGACTAGCGGGGGGGCTGTGGAGCACAGATACGCAGTATTTT. This sequence joins TRBV19 and TRBJ2-3; TRBD2 aligns across 15 bases. The germline V gene has CDR1 LNHDA and CDR2 SQIVND (reference sequence). V was clipped by 5 bases and J by 0 bases; unmatched bases: 6. The CDR3 totals 18 residues.

In this sample, this clonotype is medium-sized. The chain uses TRBV6-5 and TRBJ1-1; D is possibly TRBD1 (5 bases). Germline CDR1 reads MNHEY; CDR2 reads SVGAGI. The CDR3 sequence is 12 residues long. V shed 6 bases and J shed 1 base, with 6 bases lying between them. The CDR3 sequence: CASSRENTEAFF. For the CDR3, the DNA is TGTGCCAGCAGCAGGGAGAACACTGAAGCTTTCTTT.

The chain is built from TRBV25-1 and TRBJ1-5; D perhaps matches TRBD1 (6 bases). V lost 7 bases to trimming and J lost 0 bases, with 13 bases between them. The V gene's germline CDR1 is MGHDK and CDR2 SYGVNS. The CDR3 is 15 amino acids. CDR3 amino acids: CASTIGGNSNQPQHF. The DNA for the CDR3 is TGTGCCAGCACCATTGGGGGCAATAGCAATCAGCCCCAGCATTTT.

DNA for the CDR3: TGCGCCAGCAGCCCAGGTCAGGGAGGCTACAATGAGCAGTTCTTC. Amino acid sequence: CASSPGQGGYNEQFF. The V and J genes are TRBV4-3 and TRBJ2-1; possible D gene TRBD2, 6 bases. Germline CDR1 is LGHNA and CDR2 is YSLEER. The CDR3 runs 15 residues. The V end was cut by 4 bases, the J end by 3 bases, with 13 bases between.

In this sample, this clonotype turned up a few times. This chain uses TRBV20-1 with TRBJ2-5; the D is unclear. The CDR3 extends over 11 amino acids. Per the germline V gene, CDR1 is DFQATT and CDR2 is SNEGSKA (reference sequence). The ends were cut back, 5 bases at V and 5 bases at J, with 9 bases in the middle. The CDR3, as DNA: TGCAGTGCTTCCCCCCACGAGACCCAGTACTTC. It translates to CSASPHETQYF.

In this sample, this clonotype turned up many times. The chain joins TRBV7-2 to TRBJ1-2; tentatively, D is TRBD1 (5 bases). This CDR3 contains 15 residues. V lost 4 bases, J lost 3 bases, and 15 bases lay in between. CDR1 and CDR2 (germline): SGHTA, FQGNSA. The CDR3 is CASSSPAGADYGYTF. CDR3 in DNA: TGTGCCAGCAGCTCCCCCGCCGGGGCAGACTATGGCTACACCTTC.

CDR3 in amino acids: CASSVAGLAGVEQFF. CDR3 coding DNA: TGTGCCAGCAGCGTAGCTGGACTAGCGGGAGTGGAGCAGTTCTTC. The rearrangement links TRBV9 to TRBJ2-1; the match to TRBD2 covers 13 bases. The germline CDR1 and CDR2 sequences are SGDLS and YYNGEE. The CDR3 is 15 amino acids. With 0 bases clipped from V and 10 bases from J, the junction kept 4 bases outside the gene matches. Drawing the rest from reference TRBV9 and TRBJ2-1, the complete variable domain is DSGVTQTPKHLITATGQRVTLRCSPRSGDLSVYWYQQSLDQGLQFLIQYYNGEERAKGNILERFSAQQFPDLHSELNLSSLELGDSALYFCASSVAGLAGVEQFFGPGTRLTVL.

V is TRBV24-1 and J is TRBJ2-6; D gene uncertain. Germline V gene lookup returns CDR1 KGHDR and CDR2 SFDVKD. V was trimmed by 4 bases and J by 0 bases, leaving 6 bases between them. The CDR3 is 15 residues long. The DNA of the CDR3 is TGTGCCACCAGTGAGCCGAACTCTGGGGCCAACGTCCTGACTTTC. It specifies CATSEPNSGANVLTF.

This clonotype came up a few times. This chain connects TRBV30 to TRBJ1-6, with D possibly TRBD1 on 5 matching bases. CDR1 is GTSNPN and CDR2 is SVGIG in the germline V gene (reference sequence). Trimming removed 3 bases at V and 10 bases at J, with 19 bases between. This CDR3 spans 15 amino acids. CDR3: CAWRREDKGPSPLHF. DNA of the CDR3: TGTGCCTGGAGACGGGAGGACAAGGGTCCCTCACCCCTCCACTTT.

This chain joins TRBV2 and TRBJ1-1, with D perhaps TRBD1 (5 bases). The CDR3 is 12 residues long. Deletions cut 6 bases from V and 4 bases from J, with 9 bases between. Germline V gene lookup returns CDR1 SNHLY and CDR2 FYNNEI. The CDR3: CASRQVITEAFF. CDR3 DNA sequence: TGTGCCAGCAGACAGGTTATCACTGAAGCTTTCTTT. Complete variable domain (other parts from reference TRBV2 and TRBJ1-1): EPEVTQTPSHQVTQMGQEVILRCVPISNHLYFYWYRQILGQKVEFLVSFYNNEISEKSEIFDDQFSVERPDGSNFTLKIRSTKLEDSAMYFCASRQVITEAFFGQGTRLTVV.

This clonotype was recorded at least ten times. This sequence joins TRBV5-1 and TRBJ2-7; 7 nucleotides line up with TRBD1. Germline CDR1 reads SGHRS; CDR2 reads YFSETQ. CDR3 length: 13 amino acids. Germline trimming cut 0 bases from V and 6 bases from J; bases unmatched to any gene: 3. The CDR3 loop reads CASSLEGAVEQYF. For the CDR3, the DNA is TGCGCCAGCAGCTTGGAGGGGGCAGTCGAGCAGTACTTC.

V usage is TRBV6-5 and J usage is TRBJ2-3; 15 positions match TRBD2. Germline CDR1 is MNHEY and CDR2 is SVGAGI. Trimming took 6 bases from V and 1 from J; bases not matched to a gene: 11. The CDR3 runs to 19 residues. CDR3 sequence (DNA): TGTGCCAGCAGCTCGTTGACCGGGACTAGCGGGGGGCGCACAGATACGCAGTATTTT. Translating it yields CASSSLTGTSGGRTDTQYF.

This clonotype was seen many times. The V call is TRBV6-2 or TRBV6-3, the J call TRBJ2-1, with D possibly being TRBD2 (6 bases). This CDR3 comprises 13 residues. In germline, CDR1 is MNHEY, CDR2 SVGEGT. Deletions cut 11 bases from V and 1 base from J, with 12 bases between. This chain's CDR3 is CAYGAGSYNEQFF. CDR3 nucleotide sequence: TGTGCCTACGGAGCGGGTTCCTACAATGAGCAGTTCTTC.

This clonotype showed up many times. The chain couples TRBV6-5 to TRBJ1-3; D unresolved. In germline, CDR1 is MNHEY, CDR2 SVGAGI. The CDR3 length is 15 residues. The germline V and J ends were trimmed by 0 bases and 4 bases, with 10 bases remaining between them. CDR3 nucleotide sequence: TGTGCCAGCAGTTACTCGCGGCATTTAGGAAACACCATATATTTT. Translated: CASSYSRHLGNTIYF.

This clonotype was recorded many times. The chain has TRBV6-1 and TRBJ2-7; 7 bases align to TRBD2. The germline CDR1 and CDR2 sequences are MNHNS and SASEGT. Losses at the gene ends were 7 bases for V and 4 bases for J; bases not matched to a gene: 10. The length of the CDR3 is 14 residues. In nucleotides, the CDR3 is TGTGCCAGCAATTCGGCGGGGGAGCGATACGAGCAGTACTTC. This codes for CASNSAGERYEQYF.

This rearrangement joins TRBV7-9 to TRBJ1-3; D might be TRBD1 (6 bases). Germline values: CDR1 SEHNR, CDR2 FQNEAQ (reference sequence). Trimming shortened V by 0 bases and J by 1 base, and 10 bases separated the two germline ends. The CDR3 is made up of 16 amino acids. Here the CDR3 reads CASSLAGHQSGNTIYF. The CDR3 region has the DNA TGTGCCAGCAGCTTAGCGGGACACCAATCTGGAAACACCATATATTTT.

This clonotype appeared once. The genes are TRBV19 and TRBJ1-1; no clear D. Trimming cost V 3 bases and J 1 base, with 12 bases left between them. This CDR3 has 15 amino acids. The V gene's germline CDR1 is LNHDA and CDR2 SQIVND (reference sequence). This chain's CDR3 is CASSILPTENTEAFF. The DNA of the CDR3 is TGTGCCAGTAGTATTCTCCCGACCGAGAACACTGAAGCTTTCTTT.

The rearrangement uses TRBV29-1 and TRBJ1-3, with D maybe TRBD1 (5 bases). Germline CDR1 SQVTM, CDR2 ANQGSEA. The CDR3 extends over 17 amino acids. V dropped 1 base and J dropped 0 bases, with 16 bases sitting between them. The CDR3 here is CSVEAGPGRPSGNTIYF. The CDR3 DNA reads TGCAGCGTTGAAGCGGGGCCAGGCCGACCCTCTGGAAACACCATATATTTT.